This TCR beta chain stems from a study of T cell responses to AZD1222 COVID-19 vaccine. Findings and limits, study-wide: The reported proportion of spike-specific TCRs targeting unmutated variant regions was nearly half. White British ancestry dominated among donors, who included more females, and clonal diversity was possibly underestimated.

Remarks on this clone: Its antigen is not known.

Germline CDR1 and CDR2: SGHRS and YFSETQ. Trimming pared 5 bases from V and 0 bases from J, leaving 9 bases between. This CDR3 is 14 amino acids long. The data were produced by immunoSEQ multiplex PCR, yet TCRdb's version contains in-frame clones alone and is incomplete. The table lists 200,000 to 300,000 clones, 93% of them singletons. This sample comprised peripheral blood, obtained on day 0 of AZD1222 vaccination. The clonotype comes from an adult in good health. The gene calls are TRBV5-1 and TRBJ1-3, with D maybe TRBD1 (6 bases). CDR3 protein: CASRDSGSGNTIYF. The CDR3 DNA sequence: TGCGCCAGCAGGGACAGTGGCTCTGGAAACACCATATATTTT.